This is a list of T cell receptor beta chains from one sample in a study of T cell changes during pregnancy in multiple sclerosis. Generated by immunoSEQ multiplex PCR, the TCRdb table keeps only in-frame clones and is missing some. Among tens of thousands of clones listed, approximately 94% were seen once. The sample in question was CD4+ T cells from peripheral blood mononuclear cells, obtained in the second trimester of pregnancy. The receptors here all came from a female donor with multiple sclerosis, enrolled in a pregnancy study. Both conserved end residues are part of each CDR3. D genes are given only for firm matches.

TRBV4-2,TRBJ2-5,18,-,CASSQGGGGTNQQETQYF
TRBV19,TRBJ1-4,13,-,CASSGQINEKLFF
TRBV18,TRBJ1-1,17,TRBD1,CASSPAGGGSLNTEAFF
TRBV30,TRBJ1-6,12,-,CAWSVEASPLHF
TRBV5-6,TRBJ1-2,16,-,CASSLARAGANYGYTF
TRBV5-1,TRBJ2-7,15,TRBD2,CASSFVAGGRDEQYF
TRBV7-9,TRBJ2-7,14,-,CASSLVDREAEQYF
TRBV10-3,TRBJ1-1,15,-,CAISESTVGNTEAFF
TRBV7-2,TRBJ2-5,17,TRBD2,CASSTRARLAGEETQYF
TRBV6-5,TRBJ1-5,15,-,CASRGGRVSNQPQHF
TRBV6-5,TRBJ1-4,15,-,CASSSQGRQGVGLFF
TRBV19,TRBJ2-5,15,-,CASSMGTHGGETQYF
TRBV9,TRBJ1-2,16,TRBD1,CASSVGRQGEFYGYTF
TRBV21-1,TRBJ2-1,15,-,CASSTTGGGGDEQFF
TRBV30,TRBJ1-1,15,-,CAWSEEFPMNTEAFF
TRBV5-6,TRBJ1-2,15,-,CASSTPQGTNYGYTF
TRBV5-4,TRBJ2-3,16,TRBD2,CASSKPLAGRGDTQYF
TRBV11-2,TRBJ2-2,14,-,CASSQTRAPGELFF
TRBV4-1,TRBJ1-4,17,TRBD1,CASSLLPGTATNEKLFF
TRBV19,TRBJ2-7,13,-,CASSIEGGYEQYF
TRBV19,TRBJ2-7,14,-,CASRKTSFSYEQYF
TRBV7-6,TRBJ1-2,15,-,CASSLLRGANYGYTF
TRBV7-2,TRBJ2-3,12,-,CASSSSTDTQYF
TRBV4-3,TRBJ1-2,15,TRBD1,CASSQDLRQGYGYTF
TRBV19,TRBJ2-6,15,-,CASSMGTGGANVLTF
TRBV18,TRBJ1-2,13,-,CASSPPSGYGYTF
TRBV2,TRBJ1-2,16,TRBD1,CASRGARLFTGGGYTF
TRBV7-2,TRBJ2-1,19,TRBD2,CASSLESVRAGRSIRGQFF
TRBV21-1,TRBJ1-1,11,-,CASSRDSKAFF
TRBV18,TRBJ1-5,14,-,CASSTNRGNQPQHF
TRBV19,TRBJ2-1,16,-,CASSIEPSTSYNEQFF